Ten or more counts support the clone carrying this T cell receptor (beta chain). The antigen is undetermined. This entry is derived from a study of T-cell reconstitution after alpha-beta-depleted transplantation in children. In germline, CDR1 is LGHNA, CDR2 YSLEER. This CDR3 has 15 amino acids. V shed 0 bases and J shed 2 bases, with 11 bases lying between them. Researchers prepared the TCRbeta library using unique molecular identifiers, the study reports. TCRdb passed the PCR reads through MiXCR, listing each CDR3 protein once. This table has 500,000 to 750,000 distinct CDR3 sequences, approximately 12% appearing once. Whole-study results and caveats: T cells produced anew were the main source of T-cell counts and diversity one year after transplant. Some patients owed their high day-60 TCRbeta diversity to surviving recipient T cells and thymic progenitors. Alpha-beta T cells about two months after transplant reportedly derived from several hundred expanded graft clones.

This specimen consisted of PBMCs, mostly from graft donor cells, obtained 360 days after TCRalphabeta/CD19-depleted stem cell transplant. The V and J genes are TRBV4-3 and TRBJ2-7; no firm D call. The clonotype was recovered from a male patient aged 10 to 17 who had a stem cell transplant for acute myeloid leukemia, so the T cells may come from the graft donor. This chain's CDR3 is CASSQDGPSPYEQYF. The CDR3 bases are TGCGCCAGCAGCCAAGATGGCCCCAGCCCCTACGAGCAGTACTTC.